The 25 T cell receptor beta chains listed next were all sequenced from one sample in a study of T cells in Graves' hyperthyroidism and ophthalmopathy. Researchers took RNA transcripts and amplified the TCR beta CDR3 regions from them. HTBI primers drove first-round RT-PCR of the TCR CDR3. TCRdb recomputed calls from the multiplex PCR reads with MiXCR, one row per CDR3 protein. The sample holds around 300,000 distinct CDR3 sequences, over 20% seen once. Sequenced material: blood. The source of these receptors is a man aged 25 to 40 with Graves' ophthalmopathy.

This clonotype was detected many times. This sequence joins TRBV28 and TRBJ2-1; 10 bases map to TRBD2. Trimming removed 5 bases from V and 0 bases from J; junction bases left unmatched: 7. Germline CDR1 is MDHEN and CDR2 is SYDVKM. CDR3 size: 17 residues. For the CDR3, the DNA is TGTGCCAGCAGTCCACCCCCTAGCGGGAGCTCCTACAATGAGCAGTTCTTC. It specifies CASSPPPSGSSYNEQFF.

This chain uses TRBV11-1 with TRBJ2-1; TRBD2 matches 8 bases. The germline CDR1 and CDR2 sequences are SGHAT and FQDESV (reference sequence). The CDR3 runs to 15 residues. After removal of 5 bases from V and 9 bases from J, the junction contained 12 bases not matched to a gene. The CDR3 reads CASSPSRGRSSEQFF. In DNA form, the CDR3 reads TGTGCCAGCAGCCCCTCCCGCGGGAGGTCCAGTGAGCAGTTCTTC.

This clonotype was observed a few times. The V and J genes are TRBV20-1 and TRBJ1-2; 8 bases are shared with TRBD1. V lost 4 bases to trimming and J lost 2 bases; unmatched junction nucleotides: 6. Looked up from germline, CDR1 is DFQATT and CDR2 is SNEGSKA (reference sequence). The CDR3 runs 14 residues. The CDR3 nucleotides are TGCAGTGCTACCTCGGACAGGGTCAACTATGGCTACACCTTC. It encodes CSATSDRVNYGYTF.

The V gene is TRBV10-3, the J gene TRBJ2-7; 11 nucleotides match TRBD2. This CDR3 is 14 amino acids long. Germline V CDR1 and CDR2: ENHRY, SYGVKD. J gave up 4 bases and V 6 bases, and 5 bases lay outside the gene matches. CDR3 DNA sequence: TGTGCCATCAGACCGACTAGCGGGACTTACGAGCAGTACTTC. Its translation: CAIRPTSGTYEQYF.

V is TRBV4-1 and J is TRBJ2-3; 13 bases are shared with TRBD2. This CDR3 contains 18 residues. V dropped 1 base and J dropped 8; count of bases not matched to a gene: 12. Germline V gives CDR1 MGHRA, CDR2 YSYEKL. The CDR3 nucleotides read TGCGCCAGCAGCCAAGTCCCCTCGACTAGCGGGGGGCACACTACGCAGTATTTT. Amino acid sequence: CASSQVPSTSGGHTTQYF.

This clonotype was recorded many times. The chain joins TRBV2 to TRBJ2-5; D gene ambiguous. V lost 0 bases and J lost 5, with 10 bases in between. Germline values: CDR1 SNHLY, CDR2 FYNNEI. The CDR3 length is 14 residues. CDR3 DNA: TGTGCCAGCAGTGAAGCTCGGCCACAGGAGACCCAGTACTTC. Protein: CASSEARPQETQYF.

This clonotype was counted only a few times. The rearrangement joins TRBV9 to TRBJ2-1, with D perhaps matching TRBD1 (6 bases). The CDR3 consists of 16 residues. The V gene lost 4 bases and the J gene lost 0 bases, with 14 bases spanning the gap. The germline V gene encodes CDR1 SGDLS and CDR2 YYNGEE. CDR3 sequence (DNA): TGTGCCAGCAGCTCTACAGGGTCCCTCTCCTACAATGAGCAGTTCTTC. Its protein product is CASSSTGSLSYNEQFF.

This clonotype has only a few counts. The J gene is TRBJ1-4, the V gene TRBV12-3 or TRBV12-4; a weak D match, TRBD1 (5 bases). Trimming pared 3 bases from V and 7 bases from J, leaving 12 bases between. The length of the CDR3 is 14 residues. CDR3 bases: TGTGCCAGCAGTTTTGGGGGGACGGGTGAAAAACTGTTTTTT. Translated, it gives CASSFGGTGEKLFF.

This sequence joins TRBV20-1 and TRBJ1-5, with TRBD1 as a possible D gene (5 bases). V was clipped by 3 bases and J by 0 bases, with 9 bases between them. Germline assignment: CDR1 DFQATT and CDR2 SNEGSKA (reference sequence). The CDR3 is 14 amino acids. CDR3 nucleotide sequence: TGCAGTGCTAGCCCGGGGGATAGCAATCAGCCCCAGCATTTT. It is translated as CSASPGDSNQPQHF.

This chain uses TRBV2 with TRBJ2-5; TRBD1 is a possible D gene (5 bases). The CDR3 spans 13 residues. In germline, CDR1 is SNHLY, CDR2 FYNNEI. Trimming left V 4 bases short and J 4 bases short, with 10 bases between. The DNA for the CDR3 is TGTGCCAGCAGTGTAGGGGTCGTAGAGACCCAGTACTTC. Amino acids: CASSVGVVETQYF.

This clonotype was recorded only once. The V call is TRBV19, the J call TRBJ2-5, with D perhaps TRBD1 (5 bases). Between the trimmed V and J ends, which lost 5 bases and 5 bases, there was a span of 15 bases. This CDR3 has 14 amino acids. Per the germline V gene, CDR1 is LNHDA and CDR2 is SQIVND (reference sequence). CDR3 region: CASSGARPWETQYF. The CDR3 DNA sequence: TGTGCCAGTAGTGGGGCCAGGCCTTGGGAGACCCAGTACTTC.

This clonotype was found many times. The CDR3 spells CASSPSQTSYYEQYF. CDR3 nucleotides: TGTGCCAGCTCACCGTCACAGACTAGCTACTACGAGCAGTACTTC. This chain connects TRBV18 to TRBJ2-7, with TRBD2 identical over 7 bases. Looked up from germline, CDR1 is KGHSH and CDR2 is LQKENI. The V and J ends lost 3 bases and 3 bases, in that order; junction bases with no gene match: 8. The CDR3 totals 15 residues.

This clonotype was seen repeatedly, ten times or more. This sequence joins TRBV3-1 and TRBJ1-4; weak D call: TRBD1 (5 bases). The CDR3 has 15 residues. Trimming pared 1 base from V and 3 bases from J, leaving 9 bases between. CDR1 LGHDT and CDR2 YNNKEL come from the germline V gene (reference sequence). CDR3 nucleotides: TGTGCCAGCAGCCAAGGTCTGGGACCTAATGAAAAACTGTTTTTT. It yields the protein CASSQGLGPNEKLFF.

This clonotype was picked up many times. The chain is built from TRBV30 and TRBJ1-2; D ambiguous. Trimming stripped 2 bases from V and 2 bases from J, with 6 bases between. The germline CDR1 and CDR2 sequences are GTSNPN and SVGIG (reference sequence). The CDR3 runs 12 residues. DNA of the CDR3: TGTGCCTGGAGTAAGATGAACTATGGCTACACCTTC. Amino acids: CAWSKMNYGYTF.

This clonotype was recorded a few times. The chain uses TRBV6-1 and TRBJ1-5; no clear D gene. Trimming cost V 2 bases and J 5 bases, with 7 bases left between them. CDR1 and CDR2 from the germline V gene are MNHNS and SASEGT. The CDR3 runs to 13 residues. In DNA, the CDR3 is TGTGCCAGCAGTGAAAAAGGGTATCAGCCCCAGCATTTT. This translates into CASSEKGYQPQHF.

The chain employs TRBV10-3 and TRBJ2-3; possibly TRBD2 for D (5 bases). In germline, CDR1 is ENHRY, CDR2 SYGVKD. The CDR3 covers 14 residues. V gave up 6 bases and J gave up 4 bases, with 14 bases separating them. CDR3 in DNA: TGTGCCATCAGGGGAGATATCAAGCCAGATACGCAGTATTTT. Translated, it gives CAIRGDIKPDTQYF.

The chain joins TRBV2 to TRBJ1-3; 7 nucleotides match TRBD1. V trimming: 4 bases; J trimming: 5 bases; junction bases outside the gene matches: 8. Germline-derived CDR1 and CDR2 are SNHLY and FYNNEI. This CDR3 region has 15 residues. CDR3 region: CASSVGTAARNTIYF. In DNA, the CDR3 is TGTGCCAGCAGTGTAGGGACAGCTGCTAGAAACACCATATATTTT.

The gene calls are TRBV24-1 and TRBJ2-6, with D possibly matching TRBD1 (5 bases). V gave up 10 bases and J gave up 2 bases, with 8 bases separating them. This CDR3 has 13 amino acids. From germline, CDR1 is KGHDR and CDR2 SFDVKD. The CDR3 is CATAGTGANVLTF. CDR3 nucleotides: TGTGCCACAGCAGGGACTGGGGCCAACGTCCTGACTTTC.

This clonotype occurred many times. This chain uses TRBV24-1 with TRBJ2-1; 7 bases are a match to TRBD1. V trimming: 7 bases; J trimming: 7 bases; junction bases outside the gene matches: 24. Per germline, CDR1 KGHDR and CDR2 SFDVKD. CDR3 length: 19 residues. In DNA, the CDR3 is TGTGCCACCAGCAACCCGACACGGGACAGCACAACCCGAACTAATGAGCAGTTCTTC. Amino acids: CATSNPTRDSTTRTNEQFF.

This clonotype has at least ten counts. V gene TRBV11-2 combines with J gene TRBJ1-2; D is uncertain. V was cut by 1 base and J by 2 bases, with 5 bases left in between. Looked up from germline, CDR1 is SGHAT and CDR2 is FQNNGV. The CDR3 covers 13 residues. The CDR3 sequence: CASSLVQNYGYTF. CDR3 coding DNA: TGTGCCAGCAGCTTAGTTCAGAACTATGGCTACACCTTC.

The table lists this clonotype with a few counts. This chain uses TRBV7-9 with TRBJ2-7, with D unresolved. Trimming took 4 bases from V and 2 from J, leaving 3 bases between them. Germline-derived CDR1 and CDR2 are SEHNR and FQNEAQ (reference sequence). This CDR3 contains 11 residues. CDR3 nucleotides: TGTGCCAGCAGCTATACCTACGAGCAGTACTTC. Translation gives CASSYTYEQYF.

This clonotype turned up a few times. A read error is possible here, since a much larger clone lies one base away. The chain uses TRBV2 and TRBJ1-2; D gene unclear. The CDR3 runs 14 residues. Germline CDR1 reads SNHLY; CDR2 reads FYNNEI. The V gene lost 1 base and the J gene lost 7 bases, with 13 bases spanning the gap. The CDR3 sequence: CASSEETTSPGYTF. The CDR3, as DNA: TGTGCCAGCAGTGAAGAGACAACCTCTCCTGGCTACACCTTC.

This clonotype showed up many times. This chain joins TRBV3-1 and TRBJ2-7; D remains ambiguous. The CDR3 loop spans 13 amino acids. The V and J ends lost 3 bases and 7 bases respectively, with 13 bases between them. Germline V gene lookup returns CDR1 LGHDT and CDR2 YNNKEL (reference sequence). Here the CDR3 reads CASSQSRFGEQYF. The CDR3 DNA follows: TGTGCCAGCAGCCAGTCTCGATTCGGAGAGCAGTACTTC.

This clonotype was detected a few times. This chain joins TRBV6-6 and TRBJ2-7; 7 nucleotides agree with TRBD2. The ends lost 0 bases at V and 2 bases at J; junction bases unmatched: 4. The CDR3 has 15 amino acids. Germline CDR1 reads MNHNY; CDR2 reads SVGAGI (reference sequence). The CDR3 region is CASSYSGGRTYEQYF. The CDR3 nucleotides are TGTGCCAGCAGTTACTCGGGCGGGAGAACCTACGAGCAGTACTTC.

The rearrangement links TRBV9 to TRBJ2-7; TRBD1 agrees at 10 bases. Per germline, CDR1 SGDLS and CDR2 YYNGEE. The CDR3 length is 16 residues. Trimming at V came to 2 bases and at J to 3 bases, leaving 8 bases not matched to a gene. CDR3 bases: TGTGCCAGCAGCGTGGGGGGGACAGGGGCCCTCTACGAGCAGTACTTC. Translating gives CASSVGGTGALYEQYF.